The 20 T cell receptor beta chains below all came from one sample that was sequenced in a study of blood T cell repertoires in COVID-19. Only in-frame clones appear in the TCRdb table, and some are missing; sequencing was by immunoSEQ multiplex PCR. The repertoire holds under 200,000 clones, 70% to 90% seen once, with roughly 8% in the top ten. The sequenced material came from peripheral blood. These receptors all stem from a man in his 60s with acute or convalescent COVID-19.

The J gene is TRBJ2-7, the V gene TRBV3-1 (or the pseudogene TRBV3-2), with TRBD1 matching over 11 bases. V trimming: 0 bases; J trimming: 5 bases; junction bases outside the gene matches: 6. There are 16 residues in the CDR3. Per the germline V gene, CDR1 is LGHDT and CDR2 is YNNKEL (reference sequence). The DNA of the CDR3 is TGTGCCAGCAGCCAAGATAGGACAGGGGGCGGGAACGAGCAGTACTTC. Translated, it gives CASSQDRTGGGNEQYF.

This clone was seen just once. This chain uses TRBV19 with TRBJ1-5; unclear D gene. Germline lookup yields CDR1 LNHDA and CDR2 SQIVND (reference sequence). The V end was cut by 2 bases, the J end by 9 bases, with 8 bases between. This CDR3 is built from 12 residues. CDR3 DNA sequence: TGTGCCAGTAGTATATACCCCGGGCCCCAGCATTTT. It translates to CASSIYPGPQHF.

V is TRBV30 and J is TRBJ2-2; D possibly corresponds to TRBD2 (7 bases). The CDR3 is made up of 13 amino acids. Trimming shortened V by 2 bases and J by 7 bases, and 11 bases separated the two germline ends. Looked up from germline, CDR1 is GTSNPN and CDR2 is SVGIG (reference sequence). The CDR3 nucleotides are TGTGCCTGGAGTTACAGGGAGGGCGGGGAGCTGTTTTTT. Translating gives CAWSYREGGELFF.

This clone was picked up a small number of times. The chain couples TRBV10-3 to TRBJ2-2, with 10 bases aligning to TRBD2. Germline trimming cut 11 bases from V and 7 bases from J; bases unmatched to any gene: 16. Germline V lookup: CDR1 ENHRY, CDR2 SYGVKD. The CDR3 has 16 residues. Here the CDR3 DNA reads TGTGCCGCAACGGGGGACCGAGCGGGAGGGCGCGGGGAGCTGTTTTTT. Translated, it gives CAATGDRAGGRGELFF.

This sequence joins TRBV19 and TRBJ1-2, with TRBD1 matching 7 bases. The V gene's germline CDR1 is LNHDA and CDR2 SQIVND (reference sequence). CDR3 length equals 16 residues. V shed 6 bases and J 5 bases; nucleotides not matched to a gene: 15. The CDR3 bases are TGTGCCAGTAGCCCAGACTCGGGACAGAGTATATATGGCTACACCTTC. Protein sequence: CASSPDSGQSIYGYTF.

J is TRBJ1-2 and V is TRBV5-5; D gene uncertain. Looked up from germline, CDR1 is SGHKS and CDR2 is YYEKEE (reference sequence). V lost 2 bases, J lost 5 bases, and 7 bases lay in between. The CDR3 is 12 residues long. The CDR3 nucleotides read TGTGCCAGCAGCTTTAGCGGGTATGGCTACACCTTC. Translated, it gives CASSFSGYGYTF.

The DNA for the CDR3 is TGTGCCAGCGGGCGGGAGATGGGAGATACGCAGTATTTT. It is translated as CASGREMGDTQYF. V is TRBV7-3 and J is TRBJ2-3; TRBD2 matches at 7 bases. V was clipped by 8 bases and J by 5 bases; unmatched bases: 7. Germline V CDR1 and CDR2: SGHTA, FQGTGA. The CDR3 loop spans 13 amino acids.

The rearrangement links TRBV7-2 to TRBJ1-6, with 7 bases fitting TRBD1. The CDR3 is 14 amino acids. Unmatched junction bases numbered 4, after V lost 2 bases and J lost 9 bases. Germline V lookup: CDR1 SGHTA, CDR2 FQGNSA. The CDR3 nucleotides are TGTGCCAGCAGCTTACAGGGGGTGGGTTCACCCCTCCACTTT. It translates to CASSLQGVGSPLHF. The variable domain in full, with the rest retrieved from reference TRBV7-2 and TRBJ1-6, is GAGVSQSPSNKVTEKGKDVELRCDPISGHTALYWYRQSLGQGLEFLIYFQGNSAPDKSGLPSDRFSAERTGGSVSTLTIQRTQQEDSAVYLCASSLQGVGSPLHFGNGTRLTVT.

This chain links TRBV20-1 with TRBJ1-2, with 7 bases fitting TRBD1. J lost 6 bases, V lost 3 bases, and 4 bases had no gene match. The CDR3 contains 12 residues. CDR1 is DFQATT, CDR2 SNEGSKA, per germline (reference sequence). This CDR3 reads CSASRQGNGYTF. The CDR3 DNA reads as TGCAGTGCTAGTAGACAGGGAAATGGCTACACCTTC.

This chain joins TRBV29-1 and TRBJ1-2; D is possibly TRBD1 (5 bases). CDR1 is SQVTM, CDR2 ANQGSEA, per germline. This CDR3 contains 12 residues. V was trimmed by 6 bases and J by 6 bases, leaving 14 bases between them. The chain's CDR3 is CSVRSGGHGYTF. The CDR3 region has the DNA TGCAGCGTGCGATCCGGGGGTCATGGCTACACCTTC.

V gene TRBV5-1 combines with J gene TRBJ2-2; D is unresolved. The CDR3 is 15 residues long. V was pared by 0 bases and J by 2 bases, with 8 bases between. Germline V gene data show CDR1 as SGHRS and CDR2 as YFSETQ. In DNA, the CDR3 is TGCGCCAGCAGCTTGGAAACATTCAACACCGGGGAGCTGTTTTTT. This translates into CASSLETFNTGELFF.

The chain links TRBV9 to TRBJ2-4; tentative D call: TRBD2 (5 bases). From germline, CDR1 is SGDLS and CDR2 YYNGEE. V was shortened by 4 bases and J by 9 bases, with 11 bases between the two germline ends. The length of the CDR3 is 12 residues. Written as DNA, the CDR3 is TGTGCCAGCAGCCCGACGGGGAGCATTCAGTACTTC. Encoded protein: CASSPTGSIQYF.

The gene calls are TRBV21-1 and TRBJ2-3; the tabulated D call, TRBD1, remains unverified against the DNA. TRBV21-1 has pseudogene status. There are 14 residues in the CDR3. CDR3 in amino acids: CASSKAPTGDTQYF. CDR3 in DNA: TGTGCCAGCAGCAAAGCTCCTACAGGGGATACGCAGTATTTT.

This rearrangement joins TRBV5-1 to TRBJ1-2; 8 nucleotides line up with TRBD1. Germline CDR1 reads SGHRS; CDR2 reads YFSETQ. The CDR3 has 14 amino acids. The V segment lost 1 base and the J segment 4 bases; nucleotides outside the gene matches: 3. The CDR3, as DNA: TGCGCCAGCAGCTTGCTGGACAGGGTCTATGGCTACACCTTC. Encoded protein: CASSLLDRVYGYTF.

V gene TRBV18 combines with J gene TRBJ1-2, with 7 bases lining up with TRBD1. This CDR3 is 15 amino acids long. Trimming at V came to 6 bases and at J to 4 bases, leaving 11 bases not matched to a gene. Germline values: CDR1 KGHSH, CDR2 LQKENI. The CDR3 sequence: CASSPSQGVSYGYTF. The CDR3 coding sequence is TGTGCCAGCTCGCCCTCCCAGGGGGTTAGCTATGGCTACACCTTC.

CDR3 region: CASSFGIPGGGGDQPQHF. DNA for the CDR3: TGTGCCAGCAGCTTTGGAATCCCCGGGGGAGGTGGTGATCAGCCCCAGCATTTT. The chain uses TRBV7-8 and TRBJ1-5, with D possibly TRBD1 on 5 matching bases. There are 18 residues in the CDR3. Trimming cost V 3 bases and J 5 bases, with 23 bases left between them. CDR1 is SGHVS and CDR2 is FQNEAQ in the germline V gene.

This clone showed up just once. The chain employs TRBV21-1 and TRBJ2-1; the listed D gene, TRBD2, was not tested against the DNA. TRBV21-1 is a known pseudogene. The CDR3 totals 16 residues. The CDR3 loop is CASSNTRTFSYNEQFF. The CDR3 region has the DNA TGTGCCAGCAGCAATACGAGGACTTTTTCCTACAATGAGCAGTTCTTC.

V is TRBV24-1 and J is TRBJ2-3, with D maybe TRBD2 (5 bases). Germline CDR1 reads KGHDR; CDR2 reads SFDVKD. CDR3 length: 17 amino acids. V was trimmed by 4 bases and J by 3 bases, leaving 19 bases between them. The CDR3 DNA sequence: TGTGCCACCAGTGACCCCGCATGGGCGGGCGGGACAGATACGCAGTATTTT. Translated: CATSDPAWAGGTDTQYF.

The chain couples TRBV5-1 to TRBJ2-7, with 11 positions matching TRBD2. The V gene end was trimmed by 0 bases and the J gene end by 7 bases; junction bases not matched to a gene: 3. Germline CDR1 and CDR2: SGHRS and YFSETQ. The CDR3 is 14 amino acids. The CDR3 bases are TGCGCCAGCAGCTTGGTTCCTAGCGGGGGGGAGCAGTACTTC. Translated, it gives CASSLVPSGGEQYF.

This clone was recorded once. V usage is TRBV7-9 and J usage is TRBJ2-7; 7 nucleotides agree with TRBD2. Per germline, CDR1 SEHNR and CDR2 FQNEAQ (reference sequence). The CDR3 covers 15 residues. V shed 1 base, J shed 1 base, and the junction held 4 bases outside the gene matches. CDR3 nucleotide sequence: TGTGCCAGCAGCTTAGGACTAGCTGGGTCCTACGAGCAGTACTTC. Protein sequence: CASSLGLAGSYEQYF. Supplemented by reference TRBV7-9 and TRBJ2-7, the full variable domain reads DTGVSQNPRHKITKRGQNVTFRCDPISEHNRLYWYRQTLGQGPEFLTYFQNEAQLEKSRLLSDRFSAERPKGSFSTLEIQRTEQGDSAMYLCASSLGLAGSYEQYFGPGTRLTVT.